This T cell receptor (beta chain) originates from a study of blood T cell repertoires in COVID-19. Study as a whole: Both acute and convalescent COVID-19 samples were obtained from the United States, Italy and Spain.

The CDR3 loop spans 13 amino acids. The germline CDR1 and CDR2 sequences are GTSNPN and SVGIG (reference sequence). V lost 0 bases and J 3 bases, leaving 8 bases between the germline ends. Here immunoSEQ multiplex PCR was the method, and the copy in TCRdb shows in-frame clones only, minus some. The sample has about 50,000 clones, about 76% seen once. The chain employs TRBV30 and TRBJ1-1; no firm D call. The sample taken for sequencing was peripheral blood. This clonotype was obtained from a woman of 80 years or more with COVID-19, enrolled during active disease. CDR3: CAWSVRSHTEAFF. CDR3 in DNA: TGTGCCTGGAGTGTACGGTCACACACTGAAGCTTTCTTT.